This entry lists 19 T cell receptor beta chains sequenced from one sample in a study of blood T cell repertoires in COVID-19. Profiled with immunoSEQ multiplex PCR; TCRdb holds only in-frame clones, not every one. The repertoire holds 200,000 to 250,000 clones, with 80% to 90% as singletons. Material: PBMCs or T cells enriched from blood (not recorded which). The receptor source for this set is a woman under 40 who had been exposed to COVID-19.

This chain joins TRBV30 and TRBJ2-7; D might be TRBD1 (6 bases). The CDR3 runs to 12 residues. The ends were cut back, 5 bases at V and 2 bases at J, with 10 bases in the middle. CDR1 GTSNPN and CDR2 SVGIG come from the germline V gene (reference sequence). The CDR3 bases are TGTGCCTGGGTCCAGGGGACCTACGAGCAGTACTTC. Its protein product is CAWVQGTYEQYF.

The CDR3, as DNA: TGCGCCAGCAGCCCAGCGGGAGGGCCCCCAGATACGCAGTATTTT. Its translation: CASSPAGGPPDTQYF. The chain links TRBV5-1 to TRBJ2-3; the match to TRBD2 covers 10 bases. J was trimmed by 4 bases and V by 4 bases; bases with no gene match: 6. This CDR3 has 15 residues. CDR1 SGHRS and CDR2 YFSETQ come from the germline V gene. Looking up the rest from reference TRBV5-1 and TRBJ2-3 gives the full variable domain: KAGVTQTPRYLIKTRGQQVTLSCSPISGHRSVSWYQQTPGQGLQFLFEYFSETQRNKGNFPGRFSGRQFSNSRSEMNVSTLELGDSALYLCASSPAGGPPDTQYFGPGTRLTVL.

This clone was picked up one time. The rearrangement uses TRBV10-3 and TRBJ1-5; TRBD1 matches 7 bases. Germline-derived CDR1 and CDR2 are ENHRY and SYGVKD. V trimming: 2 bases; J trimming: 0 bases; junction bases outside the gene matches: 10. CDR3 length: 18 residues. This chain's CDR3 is CAISENRQGLYSNQPQHF. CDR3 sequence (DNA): TGTGCCATCAGTGAGAACCGACAGGGACTTTATAGCAATCAGCCCCAGCATTTT.

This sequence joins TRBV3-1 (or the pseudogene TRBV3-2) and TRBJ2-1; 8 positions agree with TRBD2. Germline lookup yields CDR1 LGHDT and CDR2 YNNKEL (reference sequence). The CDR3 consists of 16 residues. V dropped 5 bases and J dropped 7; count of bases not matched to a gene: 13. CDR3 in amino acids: CASSSQAGVTSNEQFF. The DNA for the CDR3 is TGTGCCAGCAGCTCACAAGCGGGAGTCACTTCGAATGAGCAGTTCTTC.

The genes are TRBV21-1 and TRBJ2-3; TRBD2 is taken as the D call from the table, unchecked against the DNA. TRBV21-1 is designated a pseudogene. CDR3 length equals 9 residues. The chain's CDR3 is CASRETKPF. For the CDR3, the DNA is TGTGCCAGCAGGGAGACGAAACCTTTT.

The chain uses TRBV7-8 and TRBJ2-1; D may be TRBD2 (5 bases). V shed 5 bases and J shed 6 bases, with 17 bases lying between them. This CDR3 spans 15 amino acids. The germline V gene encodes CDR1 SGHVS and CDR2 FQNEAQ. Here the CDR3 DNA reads TGTGCCAGCAGCCACCGGGTCGGGGTTCTCAATGAGCAGTTCTTC. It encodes CASSHRVGVLNEQFF.

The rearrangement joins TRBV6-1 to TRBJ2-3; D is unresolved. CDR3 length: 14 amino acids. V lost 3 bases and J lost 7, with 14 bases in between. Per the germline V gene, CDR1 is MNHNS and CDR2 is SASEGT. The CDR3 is CASSDPLEWYTQYF. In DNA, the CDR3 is TGTGCCAGCAGTGACCCTTTGGAGTGGTATACGCAGTATTTT.

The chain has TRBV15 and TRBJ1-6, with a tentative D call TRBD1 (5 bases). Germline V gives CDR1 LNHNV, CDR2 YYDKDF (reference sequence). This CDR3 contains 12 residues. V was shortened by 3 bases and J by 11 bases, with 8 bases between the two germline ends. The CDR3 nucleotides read TGTGCCACCAGCAGGGACACGACACCCCTCCACTTT. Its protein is CATSRDTTPLHF. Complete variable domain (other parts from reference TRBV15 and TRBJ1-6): DAMVIQNPRYQVTQFGKPVTLSCSQTLNHNVMYWYQQKSSQAPKLLFHYYDKDFNNEADTPDNFQSRRPNTSFCFLDIRSPGLGDTAMYLCATSRDTTPLHFGNGTRLTVT.

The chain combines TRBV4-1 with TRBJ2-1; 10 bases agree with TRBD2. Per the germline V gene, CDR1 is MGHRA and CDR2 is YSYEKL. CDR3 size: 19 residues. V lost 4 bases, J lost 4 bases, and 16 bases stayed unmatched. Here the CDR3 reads CASSRRLISSGRDYNEQFF. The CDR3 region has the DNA TGCGCCAGCAGCCGACGGCTAATTTCTAGCGGGAGAGATTACAATGAGCAGTTCTTC.

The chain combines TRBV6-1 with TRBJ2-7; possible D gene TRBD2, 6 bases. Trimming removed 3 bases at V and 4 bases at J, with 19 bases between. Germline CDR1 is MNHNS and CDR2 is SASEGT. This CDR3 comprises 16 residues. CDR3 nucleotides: TGTGCCAGCAGTGAGTCGCGGTTGCCGGGGAGGTACGAGCAGTACTTC. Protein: CASSESRLPGRYEQYF.

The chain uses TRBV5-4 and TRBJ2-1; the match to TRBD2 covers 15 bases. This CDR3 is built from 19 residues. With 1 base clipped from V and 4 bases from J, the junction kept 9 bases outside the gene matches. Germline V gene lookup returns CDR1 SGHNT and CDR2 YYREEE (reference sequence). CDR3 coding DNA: TGTGCCAGCAGCTTGTTACAGGGGGGACTAGCGGGAGGATACAATGAGCAGTTCTTC. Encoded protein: CASSLLQGGLAGGYNEQFF.

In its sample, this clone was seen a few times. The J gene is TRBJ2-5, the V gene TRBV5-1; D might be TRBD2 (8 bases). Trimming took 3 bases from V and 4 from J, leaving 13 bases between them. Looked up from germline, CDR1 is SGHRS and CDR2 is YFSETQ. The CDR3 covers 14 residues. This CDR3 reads CASSSGGTVETQYF. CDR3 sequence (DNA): TGCGCCAGCAGCTCGGGGGGGACAGTAGAGACCCAGTACTTC.

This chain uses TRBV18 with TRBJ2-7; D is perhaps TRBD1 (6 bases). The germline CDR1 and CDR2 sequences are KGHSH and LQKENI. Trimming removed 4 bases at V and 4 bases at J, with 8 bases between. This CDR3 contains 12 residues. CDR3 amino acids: CASSLQGYEQYF. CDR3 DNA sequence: TGTGCCAGCTCACTTCAGGGGTACGAGCAGTACTTC.

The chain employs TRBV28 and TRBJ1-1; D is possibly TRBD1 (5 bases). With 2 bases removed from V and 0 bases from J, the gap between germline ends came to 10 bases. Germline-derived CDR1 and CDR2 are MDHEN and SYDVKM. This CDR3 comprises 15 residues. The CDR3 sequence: CASSLRGTLNTEAFF. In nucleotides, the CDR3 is TGTGCCAGCAGTTTACGGGGGACCTTGAACACTGAAGCTTTCTTT.

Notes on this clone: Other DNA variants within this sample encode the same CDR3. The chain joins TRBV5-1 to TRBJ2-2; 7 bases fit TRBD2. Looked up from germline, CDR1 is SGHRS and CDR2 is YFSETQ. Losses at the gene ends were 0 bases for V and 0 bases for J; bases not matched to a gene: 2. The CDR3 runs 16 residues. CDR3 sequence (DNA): TGCGCCAGCAGCTTGGGTCTAGCGGCGAACACCGGGGAGCTGTTTTTT. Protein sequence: CASSLGLAANTGELFF.

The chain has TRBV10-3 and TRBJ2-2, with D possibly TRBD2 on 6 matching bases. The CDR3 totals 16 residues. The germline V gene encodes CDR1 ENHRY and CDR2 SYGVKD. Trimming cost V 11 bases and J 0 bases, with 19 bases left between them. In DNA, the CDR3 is TGTGCCTCAGTGGGGACTGTCGGACCGAACACCGGGGAGCTGTTTTTT. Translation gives CASVGTVGPNTGELFF.

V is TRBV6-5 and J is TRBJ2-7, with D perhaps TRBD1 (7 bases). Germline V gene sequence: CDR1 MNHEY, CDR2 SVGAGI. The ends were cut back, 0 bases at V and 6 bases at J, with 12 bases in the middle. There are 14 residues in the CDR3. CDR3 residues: CASSYSSGGREQYF. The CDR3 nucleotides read TGTGCCAGCAGTTACTCATCAGGGGGGCGCGAGCAGTACTTC.

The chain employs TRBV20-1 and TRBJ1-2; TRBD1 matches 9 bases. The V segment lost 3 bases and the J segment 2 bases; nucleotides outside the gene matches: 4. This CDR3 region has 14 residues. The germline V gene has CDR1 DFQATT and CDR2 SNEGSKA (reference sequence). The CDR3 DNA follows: TGCAGTGCTAGTTCAACAGGGGGCAACTATGGCTACACCTTC. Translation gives CSASSTGGNYGYTF.

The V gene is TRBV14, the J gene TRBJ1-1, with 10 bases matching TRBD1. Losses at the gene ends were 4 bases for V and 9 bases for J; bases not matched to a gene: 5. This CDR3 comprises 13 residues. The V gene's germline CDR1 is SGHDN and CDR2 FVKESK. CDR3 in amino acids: CASSRDRGEKAFF. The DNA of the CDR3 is TGTGCCAGCAGCCGGGACAGGGGAGAGAAAGCTTTCTTT. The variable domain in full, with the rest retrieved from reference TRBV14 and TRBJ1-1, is EAGVTQFPSHSVIEKGQTVTLRCDPISGHDNLYWYRRVMGKEIKFLLHFVKESKQDESGMPNNRFLAERTGGTYSTLKVQPAELEDSGVYFCASSRDRGEKAFFGQGTRLTVV.